This record concerns one TCR beta chain sequence. Germline V gene data show CDR1 as SGHDN and CDR2 as FVKESK. The CDR3 spans 16 residues. V shed 2 bases and J shed 4 bases, with 15 bases lying between them. This entry is derived from a study of blood T cell repertoires in COVID-19. Study summary: Sources were T cells, B-cell-depleted T cells, or PBMCs; the material itself was cDNA or gDNA.

Per the study methods: By means of reference gene primer amplification, nucleated cell counts were estimated. The data were produced by immunoSEQ multiplex PCR, yet TCRdb's version contains in-frame clones alone and is incomplete. That table supplies the V and J calls and clone size; D and trimming were determined from the DNA. The sample carries 350,000 to 400,000 clones, 85% to 90% recorded once. The source of this sequence is a man between 18 and 35 years old with active or convalescent COVID-19. The sequenced sample was peripheral blood. This chain joins TRBV14 and TRBJ2-1, with D maybe TRBD1 (6 bases). The CDR3 nucleotides read TGTGCCAGCAGCCAATGGGGGCTAATTCCGTACAATGAGCAGTTCTTC. This encodes CASSQWGLIPYNEQFF.